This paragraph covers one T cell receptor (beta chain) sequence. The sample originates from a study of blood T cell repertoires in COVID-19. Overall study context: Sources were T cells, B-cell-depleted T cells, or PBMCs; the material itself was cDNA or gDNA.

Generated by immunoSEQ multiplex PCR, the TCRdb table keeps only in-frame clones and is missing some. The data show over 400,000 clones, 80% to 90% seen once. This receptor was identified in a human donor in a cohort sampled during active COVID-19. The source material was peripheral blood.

CDR3 sequence: CASSTLTGEYNQPQHF. The CDR3 DNA is TGTGCCAGTAGTACCCTGACAGGGGAGTACAATCAGCCCCAGCATTTT. The V gene is TRBV19, the J gene TRBJ1-5, with 8 bases lining up with TRBD1. The V segment lost 4 bases and the J segment 3 bases; nucleotides outside the gene matches: 8. The CDR3 is made up of 16 amino acids. Germline V gives CDR1 LNHDA, CDR2 SQIVND (reference sequence).